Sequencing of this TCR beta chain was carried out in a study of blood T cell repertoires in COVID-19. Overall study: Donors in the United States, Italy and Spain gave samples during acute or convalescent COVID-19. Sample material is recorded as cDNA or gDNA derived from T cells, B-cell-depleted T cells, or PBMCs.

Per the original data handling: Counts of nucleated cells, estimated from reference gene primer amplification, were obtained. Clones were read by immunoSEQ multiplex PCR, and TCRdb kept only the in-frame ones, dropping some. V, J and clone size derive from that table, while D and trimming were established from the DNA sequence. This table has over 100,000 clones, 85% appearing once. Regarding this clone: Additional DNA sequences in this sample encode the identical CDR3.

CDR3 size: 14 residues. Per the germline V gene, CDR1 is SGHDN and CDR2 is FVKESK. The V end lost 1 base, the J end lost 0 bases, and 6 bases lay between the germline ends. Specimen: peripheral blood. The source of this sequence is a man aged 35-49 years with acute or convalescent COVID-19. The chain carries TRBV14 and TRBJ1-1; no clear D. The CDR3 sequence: CASSQAGMNTEAFF. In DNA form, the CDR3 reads TGTGCCAGCAGCCAAGCGGGTATGAACACTGAAGCTTTCTTT. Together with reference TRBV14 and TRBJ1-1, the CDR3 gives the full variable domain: EAGVTQFPSHSVIEKGQTVTLRCDPISGHDNLYWYRRVMGKEIKFLLHFVKESKQDESGMPNNRFLAERTGGTYSTLKVQPAELEDSGVYFCASSQAGMNTEAFFGQGTRLTVV.